These 15 T cell receptor beta chains were all obtained from the same sample, sequenced in a study of T-cell memory formation after mild COVID-19. TCRdb recomputed calls from the 5' RACE reads with MiXCR, one row per CDR3 protein. Of some 310,000 distinct CDR3 sequences in the sample, about 20% were seen once. What was sequenced was PBMCs or a T cell subset sorted from them (not recorded which). These receptors all stem from a man between 18 and 29 years old who had mild COVID-19 (a few samples of this study predate the infection). Cell type and time point are not known.

The chain couples TRBV4-1 to TRBJ2-2, with 10 bases aligning to TRBD2. Germline loops: CDR1 MGHRA, CDR2 YSYEKL. Losses at the gene ends were 1 base for V and 2 bases for J; bases not matched to a gene: 7. The length of the CDR3 is 18 residues. The DNA for the CDR3 is TGCGCCAGCAGCCAAGGACCAGCGGGGGGGCCAAACACCGGGGAGCTGTTTTTT. Encoded protein: CASSQGPAGGPNTGELFF.

This clonotype appeared a few times. This rearrangement joins TRBV6-2 or TRBV6-3 to TRBJ2-1; perhaps TRBD1 as D (5 bases). There are 15 residues in the CDR3. Trimming pared 2 bases from V and 3 bases from J, leaving 11 bases between. Germline V gives CDR1 MNHEY, CDR2 SVGEGT. CDR3 amino acids: CASSYLGHGYNEQFF. CDR3 sequence (DNA): TGTGCCAGCAGTTACCTCGGACATGGCTACAATGAGCAGTTCTTC.

This clonotype has a handful of counts. The chain is built from TRBV20-1 and TRBJ2-2; the match to TRBD2 covers 10 bases. Trimming took 5 bases from V and 0 from J; bases not matched to a gene: 6. Germline CDR1 is DFQATT and CDR2 is SNEGSKA (reference sequence). CDR3 length equals 16 residues. CDR3: CSASPSGGSNTGELFF. The DNA for the CDR3 is TGCAGTGCTTCACCTAGCGGGGGATCGAACACCGGGGAGCTGTTTTTT.

This clonotype has only a few counts. The chain is built from TRBV6-2 or TRBV6-3 and TRBJ2-1; maybe TRBD1 (8 bases). Germline CDR1 is MNHEY and CDR2 is SVGEGT. V lost 6 bases and J lost 8, with 14 bases in between. The CDR3 is 13 amino acids. CDR3 region: CASRRTGGDEQFF. CDR3 in DNA: TGTGCCAGCAGGCGAACAGGGGGGGATGAGCAGTTCTTC.

This clonotype was detected a few times. CDR3 amino acids: CASSMRSENEQFF. For the CDR3, the DNA is TGTGCCAGCAGCATGCGGTCTGAGAATGAGCAGTTCTTC. The chain is built from TRBV7-3 and TRBJ2-1, with D unresolved. This CDR3 has 13 amino acids. V was cut by 5 bases and J by 7 bases, with 12 bases left in between. Per the germline V gene, CDR1 is SGHTA and CDR2 is FQGTGA.

This clonotype was seen a handful of times. V is TRBV2 and J is TRBJ1-1; D gene unclear. Per germline, CDR1 SNHLY and CDR2 FYNNEI. The ends were cut back, 7 bases at V and 0 bases at J, with 9 bases in the middle. The CDR3 consists of 13 residues. For the CDR3, the DNA is TGTGCCAGCATTCCAACCTTGAACACTGAAGCTTTCTTT. Translated, it gives CASIPTLNTEAFF. Based on the CDR3 plus reference TRBV2 and TRBJ1-1, the full variable domain is EPEVTQTPSHQVTQMGQEVILRCVPISNHLYFYWYRQILGQKVEFLVSFYNNEISEKSEIFDDQFSVERPDGSNFTLKIRSTKLEDSAMYFCASIPTLNTEAFFGQGTRLTVV.

The sample holds a few counts of this clonotype. The rearrangement links TRBV7-2 to TRBJ2-1, with unresolved D. V was clipped by 6 bases and J by 6 bases, with 15 bases between them. The CDR3 length is 14 residues. Germline V gene sequence: CDR1 SGHTA, CDR2 FQGNSA. The CDR3 loop is CASRFDRGANEQFF. The CDR3 coding sequence is TGTGCCAGCAGGTTCGACCGAGGCGCCAATGAGCAGTTCTTC.

The CDR3 protein is CSVHTNTGELFF. CDR3 sequence (DNA): TGCAGCGTTCACACTAACACCGGGGAGCTGTTTTTT. The genes are TRBV29-1 and TRBJ2-2; D remains ambiguous. The CDR3 runs 12 residues. Trimming took off 5 bases at V and 2 bases at J, with 6 bases between the two ends. The germline CDR1 and CDR2 sequences are SQVTM and ANQGSEA.

The DNA for the CDR3 is TGTGCCAGCACCAGGGCAGCGGGGCTCTACAATGAGCAGTTCTTC. It is translated as CASTRAAGLYNEQFF. The J gene is TRBJ2-1, the V gene TRBV9; 7 nucleotides align to TRBD2. Per germline, CDR1 SGDLS and CDR2 YYNGEE. Trimming took 6 bases from V and 3 from J; bases not matched to a gene: 9. The CDR3 is 15 residues long.

The chain uses TRBV27 and TRBJ2-7, with 9 nucleotides matching TRBD2. Germline lookup yields CDR1 MNHEY and CDR2 SMNVEV (reference sequence). V was pared by 4 bases and J by 2 bases, with 3 bases of the junction left unmatched. CDR3 length equals 14 residues. The CDR3, as DNA: TGTGCCAGCAGTTCTAGCGGGGCCGCCTACGAGCAGTACTTC. It yields the protein CASSSSGAAYEQYF.

This sequence joins TRBV7-9 and TRBJ1-4; TRBD1 matches 9 bases. Losses at the gene ends were 5 bases for V and 3 bases for J; bases not matched to a gene: 4. The CDR3 length is 15 residues. From germline, CDR1 is SEHNR and CDR2 FQNEAQ (reference sequence). The CDR3 DNA is TGTGCCAGCAGCCCCAGACAGGGGGCTAATGAAAAACTGTTTTTT. Its translation: CASSPRQGANEKLFF.

There are a few counts of this clonotype. The chain joins TRBV30 to TRBJ2-6; the D call may be TRBD1 or TRBD2 (5 bases each). The CDR3 loop spans 16 amino acids. Germline-derived CDR1 and CDR2 are GTSNPN and SVGIG (reference sequence). V was trimmed by 5 bases and J by 0 bases, leaving 14 bases between them. In DNA form, the CDR3 reads TGTGCCTGGGACCGGGACGGAAGCTCTGGGGCCAACGTCCTGACTTTC. It translates to CAWDRDGSSGANVLTF.

The chain combines TRBV19 with TRBJ1-4; the D gene is possibly TRBD1 (5 bases). Germline assignment: CDR1 LNHDA and CDR2 SQIVND (reference sequence). V dropped 3 bases and J dropped 3 bases, with 14 bases sitting between them. The CDR3 loop spans 16 amino acids. The DNA for the CDR3 is TGTGCCAGTAGTATGGGTGGGGCAGAAGCTAATGAAAAACTGTTTTTT. The encoded protein is CASSMGGAEANEKLFF.

The sample holds many counts of this clonotype. The chain joins TRBV18 to TRBJ1-2; no clear D gene. Trimming took 1 base from V and 7 from J, leaving 10 bases between them. Germline CDR1 reads KGHSH; CDR2 reads LQKENI. The CDR3 totals 13 residues. The CDR3 DNA reads TGTGCCAGCTCACCACTTAAGCGCGGTGGCTACACCTTC. Protein: CASSPLKRGGYTF.

This clonotype was seen a few times. The rearrangement joins TRBV6-2 or TRBV6-3 to TRBJ1-2; 10 nucleotides agree with TRBD1. Germline CDR1 is MNHEY and CDR2 is SVGEGT. Trimming took 6 bases from V and 2 from J; bases not matched to a gene: 9. The CDR3 spans 16 residues. CDR3 protein: CASRDRDRGENYGYTF. The CDR3 DNA follows: TGTGCCAGCAGGGACCGGGACAGGGGCGAAAACTATGGCTACACCTTC.